This TCR beta chain is from a study of T cell responses to AZD1222 COVID-19 vaccine. Regarding the study as a whole: Possibly, clonal diversity was underestimated; donors were largely white British and included more females. Just six AZD1222 recipients were seropositive at baseline. In the spike-specific TCR repertoire, nearly half reportedly target unmutated variant regions.

In regard to this clone: The target antigen is unknown.

This CDR3 is 13 amino acids long. V lost 1 base and J lost 5, with 6 bases in between. Germline loops: CDR1 SEHNR, CDR2 FQNEAQ (reference sequence). TCRdb's copy holds only in-frame clones and misses some; the assay was immunoSEQ multiplex PCR. The sample consists of fewer than 80,000 clones, around 88% of them appearing once. This receptor was taken from an adult who received the MenACWY meningococcal vaccine as a control. Sequencing was performed on peripheral blood, taken 28 days after the second dose of the MenACWY control vaccine. The chain combines TRBV7-9 with TRBJ2-1; the D is unclear. In DNA form, the CDR3 reads TGTGCCAGCAGCTTAGGACAAAACAATGAGCAGTTCTTC. It specifies CASSLGQNNEQFF. The whole variable domain, filled in from reference TRBV7-9 and TRBJ2-1, reads DTGVSQNPRHKITKRGQNVTFRCDPISEHNRLYWYRQTLGQGPEFLTYFQNEAQLEKSRLLSDRFSAERPKGSFSTLEIQRTEQGDSAMYLCASSLGQNNEQFFGPGTRLTVL.